This T cell receptor (beta chain) was retrieved from a study of shared clonotypes between healthy human individuals. When replicate PCRs were run on sorted subsets, they used 150 to 200 ng DNA, 30,000 to 35,000 T cell genomes. Per the original data handling: Junction-only immunoSEQ sequences carried no quality scores, so filtering differed. Sequenced by immunoSEQ multiplex PCR; TCRdb stores in-frame clones only, minus some. V, J and clone size were drawn from that table, and D and trimming were deduced from the DNA. This sample has some 980,000 clones, with about 80% found just once. Donors included only healthy HIV-negative adults lacking recent acute infections or vaccinations. Germline trimming cut 4 bases from V and 4 bases from J; bases unmatched to any gene: 6. The CDR3 is made up of 15 amino acids. Germline V gives CDR1 SGHNT, CDR2 YYREEE (reference sequence).

The receptor's source is a young man in good health. The rearrangement joins TRBV5-4 to TRBJ2-1, with 9 positions matching TRBD2. The sequencing sample was made of memory CD4+ T cells sorted from blood. The subset denotes: CD45RA-negative fraction. CDR3 residues: CASSVTSGPYNEQFF. CDR3 bases: TGTGCCAGCAGCGTAACTAGCGGGCCGTACAATGAGCAGTTCTTC.